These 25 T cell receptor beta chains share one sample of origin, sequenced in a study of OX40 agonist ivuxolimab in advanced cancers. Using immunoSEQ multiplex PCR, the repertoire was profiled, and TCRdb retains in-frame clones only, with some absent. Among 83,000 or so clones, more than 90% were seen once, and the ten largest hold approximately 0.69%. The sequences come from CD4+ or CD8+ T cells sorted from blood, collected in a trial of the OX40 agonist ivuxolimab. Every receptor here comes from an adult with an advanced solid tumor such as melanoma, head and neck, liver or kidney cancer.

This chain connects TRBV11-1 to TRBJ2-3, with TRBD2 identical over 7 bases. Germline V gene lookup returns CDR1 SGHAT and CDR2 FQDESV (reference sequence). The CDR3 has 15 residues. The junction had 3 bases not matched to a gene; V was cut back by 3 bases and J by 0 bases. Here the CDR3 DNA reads TGTGCCAGCAGCTTTAGACTAGCTAGCACAGATACGCAGTATTTT. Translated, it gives CASSFRLASTDTQYF.

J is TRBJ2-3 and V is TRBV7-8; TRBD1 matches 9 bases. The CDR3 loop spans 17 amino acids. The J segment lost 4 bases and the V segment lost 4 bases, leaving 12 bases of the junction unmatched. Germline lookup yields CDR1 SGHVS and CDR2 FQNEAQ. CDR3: CASSSTWEDRGADTQYF. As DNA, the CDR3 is TGTGCCAGCAGCTCCACTTGGGAGGACAGGGGAGCAGATACGCAGTATTTT.

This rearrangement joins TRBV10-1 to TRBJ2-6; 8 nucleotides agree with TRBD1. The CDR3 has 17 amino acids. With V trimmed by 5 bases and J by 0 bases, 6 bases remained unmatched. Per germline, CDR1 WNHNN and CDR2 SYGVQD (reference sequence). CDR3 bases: TGCGCCAGCAGTCGGGACAGGTTAAACTCTGGGGCCAACGTCCTGACTTTC. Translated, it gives CASSRDRLNSGANVLTF.

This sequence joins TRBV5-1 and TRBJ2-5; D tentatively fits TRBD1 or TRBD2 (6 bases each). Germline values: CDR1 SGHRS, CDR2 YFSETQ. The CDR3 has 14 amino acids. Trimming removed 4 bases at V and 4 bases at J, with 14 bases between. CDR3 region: CASSPEGGGETQYF. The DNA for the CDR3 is TGCGCCAGCAGCCCCGAGGGGGGCGGAGAGACCCAGTACTTC.

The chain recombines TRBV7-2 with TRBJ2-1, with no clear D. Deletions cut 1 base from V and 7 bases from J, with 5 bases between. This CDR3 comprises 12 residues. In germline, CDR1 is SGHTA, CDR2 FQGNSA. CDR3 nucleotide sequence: TGTGCCAGCAGCTTAGGCCAGAATGAGCAGTTCTTC. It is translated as CASSLGQNEQFF. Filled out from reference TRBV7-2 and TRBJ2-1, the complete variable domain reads GAGVSQSPSNKVTEKGKDVELRCDPISGHTALYWYRQSLGQGLEFLIYFQGNSAPDKSGLPSDRFSAERTGGSVSTLTIQRTQQEDSAVYLCASSLGQNEQFFGPGTRLTVL.

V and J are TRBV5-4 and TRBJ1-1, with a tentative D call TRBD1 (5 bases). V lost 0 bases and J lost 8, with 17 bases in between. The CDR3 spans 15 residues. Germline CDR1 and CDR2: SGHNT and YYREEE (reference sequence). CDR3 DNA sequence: TGTGCCAGCAGCTTGGTTATGTCGGGACGAGGAGAAGCTTTCTTT. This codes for CASSLVMSGRGEAFF.

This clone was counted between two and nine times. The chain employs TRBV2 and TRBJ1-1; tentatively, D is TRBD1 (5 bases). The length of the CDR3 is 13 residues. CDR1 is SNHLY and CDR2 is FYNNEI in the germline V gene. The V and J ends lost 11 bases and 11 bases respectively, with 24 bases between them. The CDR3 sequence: CAGDGTTLRMAFF. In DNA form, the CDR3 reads TGTGCCGGCGACGGGACGACGTTGCGGATGGCTTTCTTT.

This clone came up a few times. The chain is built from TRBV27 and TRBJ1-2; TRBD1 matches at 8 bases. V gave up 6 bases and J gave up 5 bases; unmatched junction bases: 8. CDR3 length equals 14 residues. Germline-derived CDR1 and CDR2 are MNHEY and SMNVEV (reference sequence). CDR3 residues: CASRRTTGVYGYTF. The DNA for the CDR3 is TGTGCCAGCAGGCGTACGACAGGGGTGTATGGCTACACCTTC.

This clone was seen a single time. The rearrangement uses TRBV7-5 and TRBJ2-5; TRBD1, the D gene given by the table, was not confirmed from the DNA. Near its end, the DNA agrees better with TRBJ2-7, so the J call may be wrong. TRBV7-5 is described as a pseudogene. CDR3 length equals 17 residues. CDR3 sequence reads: CARSLVSGTGGTYEQYF. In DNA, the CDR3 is TGTGCCAGAAGCTTAGTGTCCGGGACAGGGGGTACCTACGAGCAGTACTTC.

The chain's CDR3 is CATRSGTSGNGEQFF. The CDR3 nucleotides read TGTGCCACCCGTTCCGGGACTAGCGGGAATGGGGAGCAGTTCTTC. The V and J genes are TRBV27 and TRBJ2-1; 13 nucleotides align to TRBD2. Losses at the gene ends were 10 bases for V and 10 bases for J; bases not matched to a gene: 13. CDR1 and CDR2 from the germline V gene are MNHEY and SMNVEV (reference sequence). This CDR3 is 15 amino acids long.

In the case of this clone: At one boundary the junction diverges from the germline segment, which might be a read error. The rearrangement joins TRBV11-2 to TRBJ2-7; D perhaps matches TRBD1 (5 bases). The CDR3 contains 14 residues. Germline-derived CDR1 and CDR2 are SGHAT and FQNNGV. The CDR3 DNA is TGTGCCAGCAGCTTACAGGGAATCTCCCACGAGCAGTACTTC. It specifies CASSLQGISHEQYF.

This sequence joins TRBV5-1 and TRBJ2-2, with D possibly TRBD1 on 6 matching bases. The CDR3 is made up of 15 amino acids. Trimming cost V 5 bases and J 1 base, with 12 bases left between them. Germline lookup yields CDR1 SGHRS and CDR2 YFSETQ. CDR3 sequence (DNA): TGCGCCAGCAGTTCCAGGGGATGGAACACCGGGGAGCTGTTTTTT. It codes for CASSSRGWNTGELFF.

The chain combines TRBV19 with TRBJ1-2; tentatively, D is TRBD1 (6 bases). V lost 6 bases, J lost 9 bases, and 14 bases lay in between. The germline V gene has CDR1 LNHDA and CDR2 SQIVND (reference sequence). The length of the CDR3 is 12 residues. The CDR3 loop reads CASRTTGNSYTF. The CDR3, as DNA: TGTGCCAGTAGGACGACAGGAAACAGCTACACCTTC.

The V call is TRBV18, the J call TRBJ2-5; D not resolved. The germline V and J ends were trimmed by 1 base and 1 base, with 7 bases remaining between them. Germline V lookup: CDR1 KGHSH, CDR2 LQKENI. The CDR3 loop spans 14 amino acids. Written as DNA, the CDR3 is TGTGCCAGCTCACCACAGGCAGGCCAAGAGACCCAGTACTTC. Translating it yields CASSPQAGQETQYF.

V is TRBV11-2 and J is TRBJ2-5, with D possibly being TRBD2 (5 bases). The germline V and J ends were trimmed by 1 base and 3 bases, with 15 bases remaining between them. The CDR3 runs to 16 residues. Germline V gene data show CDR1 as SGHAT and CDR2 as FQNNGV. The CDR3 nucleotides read TGTGCCAGCAGCTTAGCCGTGGGCCGGGGAGAAGAGACCCAGTACTTC. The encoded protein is CASSLAVGRGEETQYF.

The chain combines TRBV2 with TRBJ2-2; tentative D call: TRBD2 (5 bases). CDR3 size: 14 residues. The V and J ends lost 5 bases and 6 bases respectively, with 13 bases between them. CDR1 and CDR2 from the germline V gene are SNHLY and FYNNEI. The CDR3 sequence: CASSNNGESGELFF. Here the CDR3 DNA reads TGTGCCAGCAGTAATAACGGGGAGTCCGGGGAGCTGTTTTTT. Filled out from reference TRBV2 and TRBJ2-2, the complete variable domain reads EPEVTQTPSHQVTQMGQEVILRCVPISNHLYFYWYRQILGQKVEFLVSFYNNEISEKSEIFDDQFSVERPDGSNFTLKIRSTKLEDSAMYFCASSNNGESGELFFGEGSRLTVL.

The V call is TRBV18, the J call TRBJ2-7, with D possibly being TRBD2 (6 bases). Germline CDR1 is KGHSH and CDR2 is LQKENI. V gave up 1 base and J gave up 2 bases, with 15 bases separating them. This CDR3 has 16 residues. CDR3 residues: CASSPRSREGTYEQYF. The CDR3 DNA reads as TGTGCCAGCTCACCACGATCGCGGGAAGGTACCTACGAGCAGTACTTC.

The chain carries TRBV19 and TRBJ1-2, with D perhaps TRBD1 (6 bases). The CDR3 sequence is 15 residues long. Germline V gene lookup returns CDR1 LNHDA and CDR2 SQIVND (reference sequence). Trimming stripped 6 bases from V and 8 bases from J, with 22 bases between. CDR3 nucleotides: TGTGCCAGTAGCCAGGGCGGACAGACCATCCACGGCTACACCTTC. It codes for CASSQGGQTIHGYTF.

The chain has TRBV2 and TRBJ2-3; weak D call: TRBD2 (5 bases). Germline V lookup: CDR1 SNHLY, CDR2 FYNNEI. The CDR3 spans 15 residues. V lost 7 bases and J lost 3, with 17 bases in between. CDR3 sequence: CASTRRVLSTDTQYF. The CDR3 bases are TGTGCCAGCACCCGGCGGGTACTAAGTACAGATACGCAGTATTTT.

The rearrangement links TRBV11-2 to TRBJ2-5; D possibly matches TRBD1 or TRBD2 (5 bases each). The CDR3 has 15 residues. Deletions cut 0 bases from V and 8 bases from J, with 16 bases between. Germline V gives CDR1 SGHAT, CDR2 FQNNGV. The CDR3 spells CASSLDIRGQGTQYF. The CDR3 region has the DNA TGTGCCAGCAGCTTAGATATCCGGGGCCAGGGTACCCAGTACTTC.

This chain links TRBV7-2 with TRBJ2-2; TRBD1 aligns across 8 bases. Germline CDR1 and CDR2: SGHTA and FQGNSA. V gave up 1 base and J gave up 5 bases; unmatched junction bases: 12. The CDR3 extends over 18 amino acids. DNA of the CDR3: TGTGCCAGCAGCTTAGTCCTTAGGGCAGGGGGCAAAACCGGGGAGCTGTTTTTT. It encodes CASSLVLRAGGKTGELFF.

Here the CDR3 DNA reads TGTGCCAGCAGTACGATCGACAGTGGCGAGCAGTACTTC. Its protein product is CASSTIDSGEQYF. The J gene is TRBJ2-7, the V gene TRBV28; tentative D call: TRBD1 (5 bases). The V end was cut by 5 bases, the J end by 6 bases, with 14 bases between. The V gene's germline CDR1 is MDHEN and CDR2 SYDVKM. There are 13 residues in the CDR3.

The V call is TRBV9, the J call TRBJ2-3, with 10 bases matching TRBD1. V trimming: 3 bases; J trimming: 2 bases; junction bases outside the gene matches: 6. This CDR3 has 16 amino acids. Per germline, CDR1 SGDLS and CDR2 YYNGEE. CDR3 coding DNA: TGTGCCAGCAGCGAGAGGAGACAGGGGGCCACAGATACGCAGTATTTT. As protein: CASSERRQGATDTQYF.

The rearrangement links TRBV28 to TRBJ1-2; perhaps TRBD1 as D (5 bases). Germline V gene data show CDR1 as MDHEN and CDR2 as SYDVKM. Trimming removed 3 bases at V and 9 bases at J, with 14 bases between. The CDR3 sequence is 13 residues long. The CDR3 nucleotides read TGTGCCAGCAGTTTGCGGGACCGTCGAAGCTACACCTTC. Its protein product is CASSLRDRRSYTF.

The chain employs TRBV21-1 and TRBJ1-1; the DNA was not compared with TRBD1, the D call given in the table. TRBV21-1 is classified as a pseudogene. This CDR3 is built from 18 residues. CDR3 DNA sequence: TGTGCCAGCAGCAAAGTGGGGAGCTACAGGGGGCGATTGGCTGAAGCTTTCTTT. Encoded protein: CASSKVGSYRGRLAEAFF.